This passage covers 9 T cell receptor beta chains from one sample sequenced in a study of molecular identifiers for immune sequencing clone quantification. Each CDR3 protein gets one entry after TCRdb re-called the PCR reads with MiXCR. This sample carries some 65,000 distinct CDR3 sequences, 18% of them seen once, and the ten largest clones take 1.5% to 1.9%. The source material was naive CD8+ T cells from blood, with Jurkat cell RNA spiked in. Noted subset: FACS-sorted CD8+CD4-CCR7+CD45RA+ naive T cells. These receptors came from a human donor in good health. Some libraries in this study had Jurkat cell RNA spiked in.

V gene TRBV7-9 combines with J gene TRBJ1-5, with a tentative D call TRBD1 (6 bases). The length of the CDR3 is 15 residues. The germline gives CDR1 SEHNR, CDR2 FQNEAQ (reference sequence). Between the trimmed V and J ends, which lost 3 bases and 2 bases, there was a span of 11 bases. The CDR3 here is CASSLGGLGNQPQHF. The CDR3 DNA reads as TGTGCCAGCAGCTTGGGGGGCCTGGGCAATCAGCCCCAGCATTTT.

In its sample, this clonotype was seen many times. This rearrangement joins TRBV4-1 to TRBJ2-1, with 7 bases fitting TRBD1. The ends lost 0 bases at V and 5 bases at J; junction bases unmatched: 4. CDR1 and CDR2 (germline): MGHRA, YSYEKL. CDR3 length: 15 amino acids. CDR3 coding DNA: TGCGCCAGCAGCCAAGATAGAGGACAGGACAATGAGCAGTTCTTC. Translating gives CASSQDRGQDNEQFF.

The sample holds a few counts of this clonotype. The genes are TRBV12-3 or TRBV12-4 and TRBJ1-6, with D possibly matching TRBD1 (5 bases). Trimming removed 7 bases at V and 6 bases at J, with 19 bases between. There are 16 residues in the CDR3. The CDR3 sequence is CASTTAGQGFNSPLHF. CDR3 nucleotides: TGTGCCAGCACCACCGCCGGGCAGGGCTTTAATTCACCCCTCCACTTT.

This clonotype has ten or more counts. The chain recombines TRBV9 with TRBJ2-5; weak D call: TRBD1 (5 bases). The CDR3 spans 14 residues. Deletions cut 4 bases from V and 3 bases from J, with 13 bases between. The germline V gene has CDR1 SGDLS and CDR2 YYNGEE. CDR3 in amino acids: CASSPRTLEETQYF. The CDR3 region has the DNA TGTGCCAGCAGCCCAAGGACATTGGAAGAGACCCAGTACTTC.

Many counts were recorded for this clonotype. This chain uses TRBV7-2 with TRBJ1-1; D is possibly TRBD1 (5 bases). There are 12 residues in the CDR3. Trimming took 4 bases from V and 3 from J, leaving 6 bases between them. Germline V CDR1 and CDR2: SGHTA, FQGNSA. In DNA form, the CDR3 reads TGTGCCAGCAGCTGGGGGGACACTGAAGCTTTCTTT. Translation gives CASSWGDTEAFF.

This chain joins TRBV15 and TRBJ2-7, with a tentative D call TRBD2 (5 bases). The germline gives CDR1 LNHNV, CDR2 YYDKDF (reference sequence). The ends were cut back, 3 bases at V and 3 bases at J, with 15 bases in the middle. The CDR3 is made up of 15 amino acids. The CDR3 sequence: CATSSSLAGSYEQYF. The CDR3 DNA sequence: TGTGCCACCAGCAGTTCGCTAGCTGGTAGCTACGAGCAGTACTTC.

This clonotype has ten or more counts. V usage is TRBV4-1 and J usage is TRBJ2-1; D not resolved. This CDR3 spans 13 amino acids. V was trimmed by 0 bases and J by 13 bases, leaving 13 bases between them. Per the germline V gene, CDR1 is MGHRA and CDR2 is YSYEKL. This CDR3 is CASSQEGSQFQFF. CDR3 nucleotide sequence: TGCGCCAGCAGCCAAGAAGGAAGTCAGTTTCAGTTCTTC.

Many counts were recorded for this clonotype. CDR3 sequence (DNA): TGTGCCAGTATACTGACTGGGGCGTCAGATACGCAGTATTTT. Its protein product is CASILTGASDTQYF. V is TRBV19 and J is TRBJ2-3; D may be TRBD1 (5 bases). The CDR3 sequence is 14 residues long. The V end lost 7 bases, the J end lost 4 bases, and 15 bases lay between the germline ends. The germline gives CDR1 LNHDA, CDR2 SQIVND (reference sequence). The full variable domain, in which reference TRBV19 and TRBJ2-3 provide the parts outside the CDR3, is DGGITQSPKYLFRKEGQNVTLSCEQNLNHDAMYWYRQDPGQGLRLIYYSQIVNDFQKGDIAEGYSVSREKKESFPLTVTSAQKNPTAFYLCASILTGASDTQYFGPGTRLTVL.

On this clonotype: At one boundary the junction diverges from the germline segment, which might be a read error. The chain's CDR3 is CTSSLGLAGAYEQYF. The CDR3 bases are TGCACCAGCAGCTTGGGACTAGCGGGAGCTTACGAGCAGTACTTC. The chain links TRBV5-1 to TRBJ2-7; TRBD2 agrees at 14 bases. CDR3 length equals 15 residues. In germline, CDR1 is SGHRS, CDR2 YFSETQ.